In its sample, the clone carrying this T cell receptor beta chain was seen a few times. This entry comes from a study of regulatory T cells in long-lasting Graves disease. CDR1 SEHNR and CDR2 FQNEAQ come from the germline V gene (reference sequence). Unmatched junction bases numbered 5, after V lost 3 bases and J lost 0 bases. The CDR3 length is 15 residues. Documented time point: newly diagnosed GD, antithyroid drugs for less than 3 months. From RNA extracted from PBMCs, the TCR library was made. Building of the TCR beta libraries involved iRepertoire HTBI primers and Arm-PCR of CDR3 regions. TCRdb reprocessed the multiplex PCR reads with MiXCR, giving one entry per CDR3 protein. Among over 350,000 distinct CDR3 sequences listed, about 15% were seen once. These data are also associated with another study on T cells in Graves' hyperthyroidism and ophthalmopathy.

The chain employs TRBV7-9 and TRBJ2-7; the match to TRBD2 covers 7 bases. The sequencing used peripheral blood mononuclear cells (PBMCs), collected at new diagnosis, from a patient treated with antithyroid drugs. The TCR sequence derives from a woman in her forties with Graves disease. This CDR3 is CASSFGSGSSYEQYF. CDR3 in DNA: TGTGCCAGCAGCTTCGGTAGCGGGTCCTCCTACGAGCAGTACTTC.